This T cell receptor beta chain was captured in a study of blood T cell repertoires in COVID-19. Only in-frame clones appear in the TCRdb table, and some are missing; sequencing was by immunoSEQ multiplex PCR. The profile shows roughly 290,000 clones, 75% to 95% of them singletons. Germline assignment: CDR1 SGHNT and CDR2 YENEEA. V was clipped by 4 bases and J by 4 bases; unmatched bases: 2. The CDR3 is made up of 14 amino acids. The origin of this receptor is a woman in her twenties or thirties with COVID-19, enrolled during active disease. Material for sequencing was peripheral blood. The chain is built from TRBV11-3 and TRBJ2-1, with TRBD1 identical over 9 bases. For the CDR3, the DNA is TGTGCCAGCAGCTCCGGACAGGGGTACAATGAGCAGTTCTTC. Amino acid sequence: CASSSGQGYNEQFF.